The 20 T cell receptor beta chains below come from one sample, sequenced in a study of T cell changes during pregnancy in multiple sclerosis. This table comes from immunoSEQ multiplex PCR, and its TCRdb copy is limited to in-frame clones, with some not included. The sample lists 60,000 to 75,000 clones; 93% were seen once. Here the sequenced sample was CD8+ T cells from peripheral blood mononuclear cells, taken in the second trimester of pregnancy. These receptors came from a female donor with multiple sclerosis, enrolled in a pregnancy study.

V gene TRBV2 combines with J gene TRBJ2-7; 9 positions agree with TRBD2. This CDR3 is 13 amino acids long. V lost 7 bases, J lost 2 bases, and 3 bases stayed unmatched. Germline values: CDR1 SNHLY, CDR2 FYNNEI. This CDR3 is CASTRTSAYEQYF. The CDR3 DNA is TGTGCCAGCACCCGGACTAGCGCCTACGAGCAGTACTTC. The variable domain in full, with the rest retrieved from reference TRBV2 and TRBJ2-7, is EPEVTQTPSHQVTQMGQEVILRCVPISNHLYFYWYRQILGQKVEFLVSFYNNEISEKSEIFDDQFSVERPDGSNFTLKIRSTKLEDSAMYFCASTRTSAYEQYFGPGTRLTVT.

This chain connects TRBV6-1 to TRBJ2-1; 9 bases fit TRBD2. Losses at the gene ends were 2 bases for V and 6 bases for J; bases not matched to a gene: 5. CDR1 and CDR2 from the germline V gene are MNHNS and SASEGT. The CDR3 is 15 residues long. The DNA of the CDR3 is TGTGCCAGCAGTGAACGTCTAGCGGGACGCAATGAGCAGTTCTTC. Translated: CASSERLAGRNEQFF.

J is TRBJ1-2 and V is TRBV7-9; D not resolved. The V and J ends lost 1 base and 5 bases respectively, with 8 bases between them. CDR1 is SEHNR, CDR2 FQNEAQ, per germline (reference sequence). This CDR3 has 13 residues. In nucleotides, the CDR3 is TGTGCCAGCAGCTTAGGGCCCAGATATGGCTACACCTTC. This encodes CASSLGPRYGYTF.

This clone was found once. The chain couples TRBV6-5 to TRBJ2-7, with TRBD2 matching over 8 bases. V was pared by 4 bases and J by 7 bases, with 9 bases of the junction left unmatched. Germline V gives CDR1 MNHEY, CDR2 SVGAGI. The CDR3 consists of 14 residues. The CDR3 DNA reads as TGTGCCAGCAGTTCCGCTAGCGGGTTAGGTGAGCAGTACTTC. It is translated as CASSSASGLGEQYF.

The chain employs TRBV18 and TRBJ2-4, with 9 nucleotides matching TRBD1. J lost 2 bases, V lost 6 bases, and 2 bases had no gene match. The CDR3 has 14 residues. Germline-derived CDR1 and CDR2 are KGHSH and LQKENI. The CDR3 nucleotides are TGTGCCAGCTCGGGACAGGGCTCCAAAAACATTCAGTACTTC. This gives the protein CASSGQGSKNIQYF.

The chain joins TRBV14 to TRBJ2-2, with D perhaps matching TRBD2 (6 bases). Germline CDR1 reads SGHDN; CDR2 reads FVKESK. CDR3 length: 19 amino acids. The ends were cut back, 6 bases at V and 7 bases at J, with 30 bases in the middle. Here the CDR3 DNA reads TGTGCCAGCAGACCAGGAGGGGAACTCACGAGGGCGAGTGACGGGGAGCTGTTTTTT. Translation gives CASRPGGELTRASDGELFF.

The chain links TRBV4-1 to TRBJ2-1, with 14 bases that match TRBD2. The CDR3 extends over 15 amino acids. V shed 2 bases, J shed 8 bases, and the junction held 2 bases outside the gene matches. Per germline, CDR1 MGHRA and CDR2 YSYEKL. The DNA for the CDR3 is TGCGCCAGCAGCCAACGACTAGCGGGAGGGGATGAGCAGTTCTTC. Translated: CASSQRLAGGDEQFF.

This clone was picked up one time. The CDR3 loop is CASSPGQGIHNEQFF. As DNA, the CDR3 is TGTGCCAGCAGCCCGGGACAGGGGATTCACAATGAGCAGTTCTTC. V is TRBV2 and J is TRBJ2-1, with 10 nucleotides matching TRBD1. Per the germline V gene, CDR1 is SNHLY and CDR2 is FYNNEI. This CDR3 has 15 amino acids. With 6 bases clipped from V and 5 bases from J, the junction kept 7 bases outside the gene matches.

The CDR3: CASSSWTLNTEAFF. The CDR3 DNA follows: TGTGCCAGCAGCTCCTGGACACTGAACACTGAAGCTTTCTTT. The rearrangement links TRBV7-3 to TRBJ1-1; maybe TRBD1 (5 bases). The CDR3 runs 14 residues. Germline V CDR1 and CDR2: SGHTA, FQGTGA. Trimming pared 4 bases from V and 0 bases from J, leaving 9 bases between.

A remark on this clone: At one end the junction does not follow the germline gene, possibly because of a read error. The chain joins TRBV27 to TRBJ1-1, with 8 positions matching TRBD1. Germline lookup yields CDR1 MNHEY and CDR2 SMNVEV (reference sequence). This CDR3 contains 15 residues. CDR3: CAGSLSLGRGQAAFF. As DNA, the CDR3 is TGTGCCGGCAGTTTATCGCTCGGCAGGGGACAGGCAGCTTTCTTT.

The CDR3 loop is CASSTIYRDREAFF. CDR3 coding DNA: TGTGCCAGCAGCACCATATACCGGGACAGAGAAGCTTTCTTT. The chain links TRBV11-2 to TRBJ1-1; 7 nucleotides align to TRBD1. Germline values: CDR1 SGHAT, CDR2 FQNNGV. CDR3 size: 14 residues. Germline trimming cut 5 bases from V and 8 bases from J; bases unmatched to any gene: 11.

In this sample, this clone turned up once. The rearrangement uses TRBV10-2 and TRBJ2-1; 8 bases match TRBD2. The CDR3 totals 13 residues. Germline CDR1 is WSHSY and CDR2 is SAAADI. V was pared by 7 bases and J by 9 bases, with 8 bases of the junction left unmatched. The CDR3 DNA reads TGCGCCAGCATCGAGCGGGAGCGAGGTGAGCAGTTCTTC. Amino acid sequence: CASIERERGEQFF.

V and J are TRBV5-6 and TRBJ2-7; TRBD2 agrees at 8 bases. This CDR3 spans 15 amino acids. Germline assignment: CDR1 SGHDT and CDR2 YYEEEE. V gave up 4 bases and J gave up 0 bases; unmatched junction bases: 6. The CDR3: CASSPGGHHSYEQYF. The CDR3 coding sequence is TGTGCCAGCAGCCCGGGGGGGCATCACTCCTACGAGCAGTACTTC. The full variable domain, in which reference TRBV5-6 and TRBJ2-7 provide the parts outside the CDR3, is DAGVTQSPTHLIKTRGQQVTLRCSPKSGHDTVSWYQQALGQGPQFIFQYYEEEERQRGNFPDRFSGHQFPNYSSELNVNALLLGDSALYLCASSPGGHHSYEQYFGPGTRLTVT.

The genes are TRBV27 and TRBJ2-5; 7 nucleotides align to TRBD1. J was trimmed by 2 bases and V by 0 bases; bases with no gene match: 15. Per the germline V gene, CDR1 is MNHEY and CDR2 is SMNVEV (reference sequence). This CDR3 comprises 19 residues. Here the CDR3 reads CASSLSVGTADSWQETQYF. CDR3 bases: TGTGCCAGCAGTTTATCAGTGGGGACAGCGGACAGTTGGCAAGAGACCCAGTACTTC.

The J gene is TRBJ1-3, the V gene TRBV10-3; D remains ambiguous. Trimming removed 3 bases at V and 0 bases at J, with 12 bases between. Germline V gives CDR1 ENHRY, CDR2 SYGVKD. CDR3 length equals 16 residues. Here the CDR3 DNA reads TGTGCCATCAGTGACCCGGACTGGCGCTCTGGAAACACCATATATTTT. It specifies CAISDPDWRSGNTIYF.

This rearrangement joins TRBV9 to TRBJ2-2; TRBD2 matches at 13 bases. CDR1 and CDR2 (germline): SGDLS, YYNGEE. J gave up 3 bases and V 3 bases, and 2 bases lay outside the gene matches. This CDR3 is built from 16 residues. The CDR3 spells CASSATSGRYTGELFF. The CDR3 nucleotides are TGTGCCAGCAGCGCGACTAGCGGGAGGTACACCGGGGAGCTGTTTTTT. Full variable domain (rest looked up from reference TRBV9 and TRBJ2-2): DSGVTQTPKHLITATGQRVTLRCSPRSGDLSVYWYQQSLDQGLQFLIQYYNGEERAKGNILERFSAQQFPDLHSELNLSSLELGDSALYFCASSATSGRYTGELFFGEGSRLTVL.

The chain joins TRBV7-9 to TRBJ2-1, with 7 bases that match TRBD2. This CDR3 is 16 amino acids long. The V segment lost 0 bases and the J segment 15 bases; nucleotides outside the gene matches: 17. From germline, CDR1 is SEHNR and CDR2 FQNEAQ (reference sequence). The CDR3 is CASSLAQGLGDGHAFF. CDR3 DNA: TGTGCCAGCAGCTTAGCGCAAGGACTAGGGGATGGGCACGCGTTCTTC.

The J gene is TRBJ1-1, the V gene TRBV6-1; 10 nucleotides match TRBD1. Germline V gives CDR1 MNHNS, CDR2 SASEGT. The CDR3 is made up of 15 amino acids. The V gene end was trimmed by 5 bases and the J gene end by 5 bases; junction bases not matched to a gene: 8. The CDR3 DNA follows: TGTGCCAGCAGTTTGGGACAGGGGTTCAGGACTGAAGCTTTCTTT. As protein: CASSLGQGFRTEAFF.

V gene TRBV15 combines with J gene TRBJ2-7; the D gene is possibly TRBD2 (6 bases). V gave up 1 base and J gave up 3 bases, with 10 bases separating them. Germline CDR1 is LNHNV and CDR2 is YYDKDF (reference sequence). The CDR3 has 14 amino acids. CDR3 DNA: TGTGCCACCAGCAGAGGTGCGGGGAACTACGAGCAGTACTTC. Translation gives CATSRGAGNYEQYF.

The chain is built from TRBV5-1 and TRBJ1-1, with D possibly matching TRBD1 (5 bases). This CDR3 region has 14 residues. Germline V CDR1 and CDR2: SGHRS, YFSETQ. Trimming shortened V by 1 base and J by 1 base, and 8 bases separated the two germline ends. The CDR3 is CASSLQGWNTEAFF. In nucleotides, the CDR3 is TGCGCCAGCAGCTTGCAGGGATGGAACACTGAAGCTTTCTTT.